This entry lists 17 T cell receptor beta chains sequenced from one sample in a study of PD-1 blockade in classical Hodgkin lymphoma. Brentuximab vedotin exposure varied among the patients, all of whom had relapsed after autologous stem cell transplantation. The table came from immunoSEQ multiplex PCR; TCRdb's copy has only in-frame clones and leaves some out. Of some 150,000 clones listed, under 85% were seen once; the top ten hold 7.5% to 10%. The sample in question was peripheral blood mononuclear cells (PBMCs), obtained before the second cycle of nivolumab. These TCRs come from a human donor with classical Hodgkin lymphoma.

The CDR3 DNA reads as TGTGCCAGTAGTATTTTTGTAAGGGGCACTGAAGCTTTCTTT. This encodes CASSIFVRGTEAFF. V usage is TRBV19 and J usage is TRBJ1-1; a weak D match, TRBD1 (5 bases). The V end was cut by 3 bases, the J end by 4 bases, with 12 bases between. This CDR3 comprises 14 residues. Per the germline V gene, CDR1 is LNHDA and CDR2 is SQIVND (reference sequence).

The rearrangement uses TRBV5-1 and TRBJ2-5; the D is unclear. V gave up 0 bases and J gave up 5 bases, with 8 bases separating them. The V gene's germline CDR1 is SGHRS and CDR2 YFSETQ. The CDR3 runs to 13 residues. CDR3 in amino acids: CASSLGPLETQYF. The CDR3 bases are TGCGCCAGCAGCTTGGGCCCTCTGGAGACCCAGTACTTC. The full variable domain, in which reference TRBV5-1 and TRBJ2-5 provide the parts outside the CDR3, is KAGVTQTPRYLIKTRGQQVTLSCSPISGHRSVSWYQQTPGQGLQFLFEYFSETQRNKGNFPGRFSGRQFSNSRSEMNVSTLELGDSALYLCASSLGPLETQYFGPGTRLLVL.

This clone was observed a few times. The genes are TRBV9 and TRBJ1-2; no reliable D call. CDR3 length: 13 residues. The germline gives CDR1 SGDLS, CDR2 YYNGEE. V lost 0 bases and J lost 3, with 6 bases in between. CDR3 sequence: CASSVGRDYGYTF. The CDR3 nucleotides are TGTGCCAGCAGCGTAGGGAGGGACTATGGCTACACCTTC. Supplemented by reference TRBV9 and TRBJ1-2, the full variable domain reads DSGVTQTPKHLITATGQRVTLRCSPRSGDLSVYWYQQSLDQGLQFLIQYYNGEERAKGNILERFSAQQFPDLHSELNLSSLELGDSALYFCASSVGRDYGYTFGSGTRLTVV.

This clone occurred once. Additional DNA sequences in this sample encode the identical CDR3. The rearrangement joins TRBV18 to TRBJ2-5; D is unresolved. Trimming pared 2 bases from V and 4 bases from J, leaving 2 bases between. The CDR3 is made up of 11 amino acids. Germline V lookup: CDR1 KGHSH, CDR2 LQKENI. In DNA, the CDR3 is TGTGCCAGCTCACCAAGAGAGACCCAGTACTTC. Translation gives CASSPRETQYF.

The chain has TRBV6-4 and TRBJ1-4; D is unresolved. The CDR3 covers 13 residues. The germline CDR1 and CDR2 sequences are MRHNA and SNTAGT. V lost 3 bases and J 7 bases, leaving 9 bases between the germline ends. The CDR3 sequence is CASSEEGGEKLFF. DNA of the CDR3: TGTGCCAGCAGTGAGGAGGGTGGTGAAAAACTGTTTTTT.

V gene TRBV2 combines with J gene TRBJ1-5; a possible D gene is TRBD1 (5 bases). Germline V lookup: CDR1 SNHLY, CDR2 FYNNEI. V was shortened by 5 bases and J by 2 bases, with 22 bases between the two germline ends. CDR3 size: 18 residues. This CDR3 is CASSPNAIQAARNQPQHF. The CDR3 DNA reads TGTGCCAGCAGTCCCAATGCTATACAGGCAGCGCGCAATCAGCCCCAGCATTTT.

The chain uses TRBV19 and TRBJ2-3; 11 bases map to TRBD2. In germline, CDR1 is LNHDA, CDR2 SQIVND (reference sequence). J gave up 1 base and V 8 bases, and 2 bases lay outside the gene matches. CDR3 length equals 14 residues. This CDR3 reads CASGSGRGTDTQYF. CDR3 nucleotides: TGTGCCAGTGGTAGCGGGAGGGGCACAGATACGCAGTATTTT.

V gene TRBV6-5 combines with J gene TRBJ1-1; 10 positions agree with TRBD1. V was clipped by 5 bases and J by 1 base; unmatched bases: 1. In germline, CDR1 is MNHEY, CDR2 SVGAGI. The CDR3 length is 14 residues. The CDR3 sequence: CASSRDRGNTEAFF. CDR3 in DNA: TGTGCCAGCAGTCGGGACAGGGGGAACACTGAAGCTTTCTTT.

This chain's CDR3 is CASSPDRGRQPQHF. CDR3 DNA: TGTGCCAGCAGCCCAGACAGGGGCCGTCAGCCCCAGCATTTT. The V and J genes are TRBV7-8 and TRBJ1-5; the match to TRBD1 covers 8 bases. The germline V gene has CDR1 SGHVS and CDR2 FQNEAQ. The CDR3 has 14 residues. V was pared by 5 bases and J by 6 bases, with 6 bases of the junction left unmatched.

This clone was seen repeatedly, ten times or more. V usage is TRBV30 and J usage is TRBJ1-5; 7 bases are a match to TRBD1. The V and J ends lost 2 bases and 1 base, in that order; junction bases with no gene match: 11. The CDR3 totals 17 residues. Germline CDR1 is GTSNPN and CDR2 is SVGIG (reference sequence). CDR3: CAWSIHWDSGSNQPQHF. CDR3 bases: TGTGCCTGGAGTATACATTGGGACAGCGGGAGCAATCAGCCCCAGCATTTT.

This chain connects TRBV6-4 to TRBJ1-1; D unresolved. CDR1 is MRHNA and CDR2 is SNTAGT in the germline V gene. This CDR3 comprises 14 residues. V lost 0 bases and J lost 2, with 7 bases in between. CDR3 sequence reads: CASSDSSGNTEAFF. The CDR3 DNA is TGTGCCAGCAGTGACTCTAGTGGCAACACTGAAGCTTTCTTT.

The chain joins TRBV7-7 to TRBJ2-1; 10 bases are a match to TRBD2. The CDR3 loop spans 17 amino acids. Germline V gives CDR1 SSHAT, CDR2 FNYEAQ (reference sequence). Trimming removed 5 bases from V and 3 bases from J; junction bases left unmatched: 10. CDR3 in amino acids: CASSPSAGTSVYNEQFF. CDR3 in DNA: TGTGCCAGCAGCCCCAGCGCCGGGACTAGCGTCTACAATGAGCAGTTCTTC.

This clone showed up just a few times. The chain combines TRBV6-1 with TRBJ1-2; tentative D call: TRBD1 (5 bases). The CDR3 totals 11 residues. CDR1 MNHNS and CDR2 SASEGT come from the germline V gene. V gave up 8 bases and J gave up 8 bases, with 12 bases separating them. DNA for the CDR3: TGTGCCAGCGGGGCCTCTGGAGGCTACACCTTC. The encoded protein is CASGASGGYTF.

This clone has a count of ten or more. This sequence joins TRBV5-1 and TRBJ2-4; D is ambiguous. The germline V and J ends were trimmed by 7 bases and 1 base, with 9 bases remaining between them. Per the germline V gene, CDR1 is SGHRS and CDR2 is YFSETQ. This CDR3 has 13 amino acids. CDR3 coding DNA: TGCGCCAGCTTTGATACGGCCAAAAACATTCAGTACTTC. Protein sequence: CASFDTAKNIQYF.

CDR3 nucleotide sequence: TGTGCCAGCAGCTTGGGGCAATTCTCGGGAGACACTGAAGCTTTCTTT. It is translated as CASSLGQFSGDTEAFF. The V and J genes are TRBV5-6 and TRBJ1-1, with D unresolved. Germline CDR1 reads SGHDT; CDR2 reads YYEEEE. The ends were cut back, 0 bases at V and 3 bases at J, with 15 bases in the middle. CDR3 length: 16 residues.

The chain recombines TRBV10-3 with TRBJ2-3; D uncertain. With 6 bases removed from V and 0 bases from J, the gap between germline ends came to 4 bases. Germline assignment: CDR1 ENHRY and CDR2 SYGVKD. There are 12 residues in the CDR3. CDR3 coding DNA: TGTGCCATCAGCTACAGCACAGATACGCAGTATTTT. It specifies CAISYSTDTQYF.

This chain connects TRBV10-3 to TRBJ2-3; 8 positions match TRBD1. Trimming at V came to 4 bases and at J to 5 bases, leaving 5 bases not matched to a gene. CDR3 length: 14 residues. Germline V gives CDR1 ENHRY, CDR2 SYGVKD. The CDR3 region has the DNA TGTGCCATCAGTGCGGACAGGGTTAAAGATACGCAGTATTTT. Translated, it gives CAISADRVKDTQYF.